This is a list of T cell receptor beta chains from one sample in a study of T-cell memory formation after mild COVID-19. TCRdb redid the calling of the 5' RACE reads with MiXCR, one entry per CDR3 protein. This table has around 200,000 distinct CDR3 sequences, more than 25% appearing once. The sequenced sample consisted of PBMCs or a T cell subset sorted from them (not recorded which). These receptors came from an adult woman who had mild COVID-19 (a few samples of this study predate the infection). Cell type and time point are not known. CDR3s leave out the opening cysteine and the closing phenylalanine or tryptophan. D genes are given only for firm matches.

d_gene: TRBD1; j_gene: TRBJ2-5; v_gene: TRBV12-3/TRBV12-4; CDR3aa: ASSGWDRDPGTQY
d_gene: TRBD1; j_gene: TRBJ2-7; v_gene: TRBV9; CDR3aa: ASSHGDRDDEQY
d_gene: -; j_gene: TRBJ1-1; v_gene: TRBV20-1; CDR3aa: SARLRGRDTEAF
d_gene: -; j_gene: TRBJ1-2; v_gene: TRBV12-3/TRBV12-4; CDR3aa: ASSPGQISYGYT
d_gene: -; j_gene: TRBJ1-1; v_gene: TRBV11-2; CDR3aa: ASSLDLGTEAF
d_gene: -; j_gene: TRBJ2-2; v_gene: TRBV7-2; CDR3aa: ASSLWGDTGELF
d_gene: -; j_gene: TRBJ2-2; v_gene: TRBV5-1; CDR3aa: ASSRGGSTGELF
d_gene: -; j_gene: TRBJ2-1; v_gene: TRBV5-1; CDR3aa: ASSLGGVSQGNEQF
d_gene: TRBD1; j_gene: TRBJ1-1; v_gene: TRBV4-3; CDR3aa: ASSKTGQRNTEAF
d_gene: -; j_gene: TRBJ2-7; v_gene: TRBV7-9; CDR3aa: ASSSDLISYEQY
d_gene: TRBD2; j_gene: TRBJ2-7; v_gene: TRBV4-2; CDR3aa: ASSQDGVAGNEQY
d_gene: -; j_gene: TRBJ2-1; v_gene: TRBV29-1; CDR3aa: SVEDATRALYNEQF
d_gene: -; j_gene: TRBJ2-3; v_gene: TRBV14; CDR3aa: ASSQDEGWRQYTDTQY
d_gene: TRBD2; j_gene: TRBJ2-3; v_gene: TRBV5-1; CDR3aa: ASRGLAGTSTDTQY
d_gene: -; j_gene: TRBJ2-7; v_gene: TRBV25-1; CDR3aa: ASSDGQMGYEQY
d_gene: -; j_gene: TRBJ2-3; v_gene: TRBV4-1; CDR3aa: ASSQQGGGTDTQY
d_gene: -; j_gene: TRBJ1-5; v_gene: TRBV21-1; CDR3aa: ASSKDGRESNQPQH
d_gene: -; j_gene: TRBJ2-7; v_gene: TRBV7-3; CDR3aa: ASSLKSGTEQY
d_gene: TRBD2; j_gene: TRBJ2-7; v_gene: TRBV30; CDR3aa: AWSEGTSGSSEQY
d_gene: TRBD1; j_gene: TRBJ2-3; v_gene: TRBV5-6; CDR3aa: ASSLGPGTGY
d_gene: TRBD2; j_gene: TRBJ2-1; v_gene: TRBV15; CDR3aa: ATSSMGEGYNEQF
d_gene: -; j_gene: TRBJ1-4; v_gene: TRBV19; CDR3aa: ASTEGRFNEKLF
d_gene: TRBD1; j_gene: TRBJ1-2; v_gene: TRBV20-1; CDR3aa: SARDQDRGLDGYT
d_gene: -; j_gene: TRBJ2-7; v_gene: TRBV29-1; CDR3aa: SVVTPSYEQY
d_gene: -; j_gene: TRBJ2-7; v_gene: TRBV5-1; CDR3aa: ASSPERGEILQEQY
d_gene: -; j_gene: TRBJ2-5; v_gene: TRBV7-9; CDR3aa: ASSSDFKETQY
d_gene: -; j_gene: TRBJ2-1; v_gene: TRBV5-1; CDR3aa: ASSLEVGAMYNEQF
d_gene: TRBD1; j_gene: TRBJ2-7; v_gene: TRBV29-1; CDR3aa: SVVDRIGEQY
d_gene: -; j_gene: TRBJ2-2; v_gene: TRBV11-2; CDR3aa: ASSPGAHTGELF
d_gene: -; j_gene: TRBJ1-1; v_gene: TRBV6-5; CDR3aa: ASSYQGGTEAF
d_gene: -; j_gene: TRBJ2-2; v_gene: TRBV30; CDR3aa: AWSVLRAGELF
d_gene: -; j_gene: TRBJ1-3; v_gene: TRBV5-1; CDR3aa: ASSPGSGARTGNTIY
d_gene: -; j_gene: TRBJ2-3; v_gene: TRBV15; CDR3aa: ATSRDAVSDTQY
d_gene: -; j_gene: TRBJ2-3; v_gene: TRBV29-1; CDR3aa: SVVSGTDTQY
d_gene: -; j_gene: TRBJ1-3; v_gene: TRBV7-2; CDR3aa: ASIIEAFSGNTIY
d_gene: TRBD1; j_gene: TRBJ1-2; v_gene: TRBV29-1; CDR3aa: SVGPLTGSYGYT
d_gene: -; j_gene: TRBJ1-1; v_gene: TRBV7-9; CDR3aa: ASSFSAGGSTEAF